These T cell receptor beta chains were read from a single sample in a study of lymphopenia after photon versus proton radiotherapy. Sequencing used immunoSEQ multiplex PCR; TCRdb keeps in-frame clones, though not all of them. The data show 15,000 to 20,000 clones, roughly 84% seen once. Sequencing was performed on peripheral blood, taken from a patient treated with proton-based radiotherapy. These receptors all stem from a man between 65 and 79 years old with pancreatic cancer. CDR3s include the opening cysteine and the closing phenylalanine or tryptophan. The D gene is left open where the match is weak. Size is stated for part of the rows, as once, few or many counts, or as a class when the clone is expanded.

v_call	j_call	clone_size	d_call	cdr3_aa	cdr3_nt
TRBV2	TRBJ2-1	-	-	CASSGVSTHEQFF	TGTGCCAGCAGTGGGGTTAGCACCCATGAGCAGTTCTTC
TRBV10-1	TRBJ1-1	-	-	CASRKWGEFTEAFF	TGCGCCAGCAGGAAGTGGGGGGAGTTCACTGAAGCTTTCTTT
TRBV4-2	TRBJ2-1	-	-	CASSHRTFRRQDSYNEQFF	TGTGCCAGCAGCCATCGTACCTTCCGGCGGCAAGACTCCTACAATGAGCAGTTCTTC
TRBV7-9	TRBJ1-6	-	TRBD1	CASSLGQGFYNSPLHF	TGTGCCAGCAGCTTAGGACAGGGGTTCTATAATTCACCCCTCCACTTT
TRBV4-1	TRBJ2-5	-	-	CASSQDRLQETQYF	TGCGCCAGCAGCCAAGACCGACTTCAAGAGACCCAGTACTTC
TRBV19	TRBJ2-1	-	-	CASTSRRNEQFF	TGTGCCAGTACCTCAAGACGGAATGAGCAGTTCTTC
TRBV7-2	TRBJ1-1	-	-	CASSSDRRNTEAFF	TGTGCCAGCAGCTCCGACAGGAGGAACACTGAAGCTTTCTTT
TRBV30	TRBJ1-1	-	TRBD1	CAWSMTGGALSSTEAFF	TGTGCCTGGAGTATGACAGGGGGCGCCTTGAGTAGCACTGAAGCTTTCTTT
TRBV2	TRBJ2-7	-	-	CASTKSRQFDEQYF	TGTGCCAGCACCAAATCGCGACAGTTCGACGAGCAGTACTTC
TRBV11-3	TRBJ2-1	-	TRBD2	CASSPRLAGGSNEQFF	TGTGCCAGCAGCCCCCGACTAGCGGGAGGATCCAATGAGCAGTTCTTC
TRBV6-6	TRBJ1-4	-	-	CASSYSSRPNEKLFF	TGTGCCAGCAGTTACTCGAGCCGGCCAAATGAAAAACTGTTTTTT
TRBV11-2	TRBJ1-1	once	TRBD1	CASSSTRDRGGNTEAFF	TGTGCCAGCAGCTCAACCCGGGACAGGGGAGGCAACACTGAAGCTTTCTTT
TRBV30	TRBJ1-1	-	-	CAWSLPGPRLMNTEAFF	TGTGCCTGGAGTTTACCGGGGCCCCGGCTAATGAACACTGAAGCTTTCTTT
TRBV9	TRBJ2-5	few	-	CASSVGVASETQYF	TGTGCCAGCAGCGTAGGAGTCGCATCCGAGACCCAGTACTTC
TRBV2	TRBJ2-3	-	-	CASSFQGARADTQYF	TGTGCCAGCAGTTTCCAGGGAGCACGAGCAGATACGCAGTATTTT
TRBV18	TRBJ2-3	-	-	CASSPSTDTQYF	TGTGCCAGCTCACCCTCCACAGATACGCAGTATTTT
TRBV2	TRBJ1-5	few	-	CASSGQGGRSNQPQHF	TGTGCCAGCAGTGGCCAGGGAGGAAGGAGCAATCAGCCCCAGCATTTT
TRBV19	TRBJ1-5	-	-	CASSIDRGGGSNQPQHF	TGTGCCAGTAGTATAGACCGGGGCGGGGGGAGCAATCAGCCCCAGCATTTT
TRBV30	TRBJ1-3	-	TRBD1	CAWSRQGGNTIYF	TGTGCCTGGAGTCGACAGGGAGGAAACACCATATATTTT
TRBV28	TRBJ1-2	-	TRBD1	CASRSGQNYGYTF	TGTGCCAGCAGATCGGGACAGAACTATGGCTACACCTTC
TRBV19	TRBJ1-2	-	TRBD1	CASTDETIAGQVYGYTF	TGTGCCAGTACCGATGAGACTATCGCGGGACAGGTCTATGGCTACACCTTC
TRBV27	TRBJ2-5	-	-	CASSFRRGQETQYF	TGTGCCAGCAGTTTCCGACGGGGTCAAGAGACCCAGTACTTC
TRBV19	TRBJ2-1	-	TRBD2	CASSNPRGTSGGGDEQFF	TGTGCCAGTAGCAACCCTCGGGGGACTAGCGGGGGAGGCGATGAGCAGTTCTTC
TRBV7-9	TRBJ2-7	-	-	CASSLGQRYEQYF	TGTGCCAGCAGCTTAGGACAGAGATACGAGCAGTACTTC
TRBV6-1	TRBJ2-1	-	TRBD1	CASSEHQTGGNEQFF	TGTGCCAGCAGTGAACATCAGACAGGGGGGAATGAGCAGTTCTTC
TRBV30	TRBJ2-1	-	TRBD2	CAWSVRGLAGARNEQFF	TGTGCCTGGAGTGTACGGGGACTAGCGGGGGCTCGCAATGAGCAGTTCTTC
TRBV6-1	TRBJ1-2	-	-	CASNVVRDLGGYTF	TGTGCCAGCAACGTCGTCCGAGATCTGGGGGGCTACACCTTC
TRBV2	TRBJ2-1	-	TRBD1	CASSEGQGQGTYNEQFF	TGTGCCAGCAGTGAAGGCCAGGGACAGGGCACCTACAATGAGCAGTTCTTC
TRBV5-1	TRBJ2-1	-	-	CASSNGGQSYNEQFF	TGCGCCAGCAGCAACGGGGGACAGTCCTACAATGAGCAGTTCTTC
TRBV10-3	TRBJ1-2	-	TRBD1	CAISESNGLTGVNYGYTF	TGTGCCATCAGTGAGTCGAACGGTCTAACAGGGGTGAACTATGGCTACACCTTC
TRBV6-1	TRBJ2-3	-	-	CASSEYTQYF	TGTGCCAGCAGTGAGTATACGCAGTATTTT
TRBV4-1	TRBJ1-5	-	-	CASSQVRDFGQPQHF	TGCGCCAGCAGCCAAGTCAGGGATTTTGGTCAGCCCCAGCATTTT
TRBV7-2	TRBJ1-2	-	-	CASSLGLDGLTGYTF	TGTGCCAGCAGCTTAGGTCTCGACGGACTTACGGGCTACACCTTC
TRBV5-8	TRBJ1-4	few	-	CASSLRGTEEKLFF	TGTGCCAGCAGCTTGAGGGGGACGGAGGAAAAACTGTTTTTT
TRBV19	TRBJ1-5	-	-	CASIQTGGANQPQHF	TGTGCCAGTATTCAGACCGGGGGGGCCAATCAGCCCCAGCATTTT
TRBV9	TRBJ2-1	-	-	CASSVVTDEQFF	TGTGCCAGCAGCGTAGTGACCGATGAGCAGTTCTTC
TRBV4-1	TRBJ2-2	-	TRBD2	CASSQDTLAGGRELFF	TGCGCCAGCAGCCAAGATACCCTAGCGGGGGGTCGGGAGCTGTTTTTT
TRBV7-9	TRBJ1-6	few	-	CASSLARQHSPLHF	TGTGCCAGCAGCTTAGCTCGGCAACACTCACCCCTCCACTTT
TRBV9	TRBJ2-7	-	TRBD1	CASSVGTGGDEQYF	TGTGCCAGCAGCGTAGGGACAGGGGGCGACGAGCAGTACTTC
TRBV5-1	TRBJ2-7	-	-	CASSLEGREQYF	TGCGCCAGCAGCTTGGAAGGGAGAGAGCAGTACTTC
TRBV4-1	TRBJ2-6	-	-	CASSQGTAGANVLTF	TGCGCCAGCAGCCAAGGGACAGCTGGGGCCAACGTCCTGACTTTC
TRBV19	TRBJ1-4	once	-	CASTPSGWATNEKLFF	TGTGCCAGTACCCCATCTGGCTGGGCAACTAATGAAAAACTGTTTTTT
TRBV5-1	TRBJ1-3	-	-	CASSLRGREYSGNTIYF	TGCGCCAGCAGCTTAAGGGGTAGGGAATACTCTGGAAACACCATATATTTT
TRBV30	TRBJ2-2	-	TRBD1	CASWTGLNTGELFF	TGTGCCTCGTGGACAGGGCTGAACACCGGGGAGCTGTTTTTT
TRBV5-5	TRBJ2-5	-	TRBD1	CASSSWTGKETQYF	TGTGCCAGCAGCTCCTGGACAGGGAAAGAGACCCAGTACTTC